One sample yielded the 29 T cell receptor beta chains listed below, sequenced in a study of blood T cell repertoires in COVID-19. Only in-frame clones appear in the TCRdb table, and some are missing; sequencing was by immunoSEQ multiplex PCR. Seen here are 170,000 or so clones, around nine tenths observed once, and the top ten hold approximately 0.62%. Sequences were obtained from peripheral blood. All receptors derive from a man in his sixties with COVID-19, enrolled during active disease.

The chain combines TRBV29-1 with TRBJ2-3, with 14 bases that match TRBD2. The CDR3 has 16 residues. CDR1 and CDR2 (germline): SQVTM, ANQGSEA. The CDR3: CRAGLAGAQSTDTQYF. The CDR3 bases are TGCAGGGCGGGACTAGCGGGAGCCCAGAGCACAGATACGCAGTATTTT.

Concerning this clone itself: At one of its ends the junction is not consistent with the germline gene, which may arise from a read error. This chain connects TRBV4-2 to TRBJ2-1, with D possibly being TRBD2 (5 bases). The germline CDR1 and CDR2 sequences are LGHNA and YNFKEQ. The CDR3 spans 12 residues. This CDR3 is CASSQDALAQIF. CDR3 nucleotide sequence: TGTGCCAGCAGCCAAGATGCGCTAGCCCAGATCTTC.

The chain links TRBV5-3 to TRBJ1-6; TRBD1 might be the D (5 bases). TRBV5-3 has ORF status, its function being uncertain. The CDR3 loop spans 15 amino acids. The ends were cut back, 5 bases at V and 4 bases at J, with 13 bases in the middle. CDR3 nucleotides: TGTGCCAGAAGGGGGCAGGGTGGATATAATTCACCCCTCCACTTT. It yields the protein CARRGQGGYNSPLHF.

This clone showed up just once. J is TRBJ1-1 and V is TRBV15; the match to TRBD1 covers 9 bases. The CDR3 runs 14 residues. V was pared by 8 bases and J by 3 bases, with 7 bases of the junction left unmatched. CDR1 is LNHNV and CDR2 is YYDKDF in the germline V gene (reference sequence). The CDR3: CATRRDRVDTEAFF. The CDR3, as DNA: TGTGCCACCCGGAGGGACAGGGTAGACACTGAAGCTTTCTTT.

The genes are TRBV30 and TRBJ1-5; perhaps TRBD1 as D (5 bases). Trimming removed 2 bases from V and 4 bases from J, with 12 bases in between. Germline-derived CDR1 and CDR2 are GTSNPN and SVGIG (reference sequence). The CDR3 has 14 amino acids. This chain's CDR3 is CAWSKSEGNQPQHF. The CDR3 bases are TGTGCCTGGAGTAAGTCGGAGGGGAATCAGCCCCAGCATTTT. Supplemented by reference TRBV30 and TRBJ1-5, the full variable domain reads SQTIHQWPATLVQPVGSPLSLECTVEGTSNPNLYWYRQAAGRGLQLLFYSVGIGQISSEVPQNLSASRPQDRQFILSSKKLLLSDSGFYLCAWSKSEGNQPQHFGDGTRLSIL.

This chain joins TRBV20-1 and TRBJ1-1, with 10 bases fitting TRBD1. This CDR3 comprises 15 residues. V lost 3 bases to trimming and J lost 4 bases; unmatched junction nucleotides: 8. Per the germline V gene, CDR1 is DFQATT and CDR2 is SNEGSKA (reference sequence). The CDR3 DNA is TGCAGTGCTAGTCCCGGGACAGGGGTTGGCACTGAAGCTTTCTTT. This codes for CSASPGTGVGTEAFF.

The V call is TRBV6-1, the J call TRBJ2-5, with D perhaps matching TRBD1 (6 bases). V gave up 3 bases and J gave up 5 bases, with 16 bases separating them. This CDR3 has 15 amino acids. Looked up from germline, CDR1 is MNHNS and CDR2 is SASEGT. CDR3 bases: TGTGCCAGCAGTGATTCAGACAGGTCCTGGGAGACCCAGTACTTC. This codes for CASSDSDRSWETQYF.

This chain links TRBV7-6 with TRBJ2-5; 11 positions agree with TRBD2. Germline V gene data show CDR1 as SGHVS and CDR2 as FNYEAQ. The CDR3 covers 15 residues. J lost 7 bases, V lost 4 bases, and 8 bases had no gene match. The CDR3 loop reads CASSSWELAGGTQYF. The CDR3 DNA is TGTGCCAGCAGCTCATGGGAGCTAGCGGGAGGGACCCAGTACTTC.

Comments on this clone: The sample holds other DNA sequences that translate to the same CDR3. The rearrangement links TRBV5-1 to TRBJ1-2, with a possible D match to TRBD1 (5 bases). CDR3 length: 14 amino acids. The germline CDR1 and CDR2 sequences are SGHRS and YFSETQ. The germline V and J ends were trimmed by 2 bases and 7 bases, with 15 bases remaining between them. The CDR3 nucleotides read TGCGCCAGCAGCTTATTCGACAGAGCCTCTGGCTACACCTTC. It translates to CASSLFDRASGYTF.

The CDR3 sequence is CASSLQQGLNTEAFF. The CDR3 DNA follows: TGTGCCAGCAGTCTCCAACAGGGATTGAACACTGAAGCTTTCTTT. The chain employs TRBV6-2 or TRBV6-3 and TRBJ1-1; D perhaps matches TRBD1 (6 bases). CDR3 length: 15 residues. Germline V gene lookup returns CDR1 MNHEY and CDR2 SVGEGT. The V end was cut by 5 bases, the J end by 0 bases, with 13 bases between.

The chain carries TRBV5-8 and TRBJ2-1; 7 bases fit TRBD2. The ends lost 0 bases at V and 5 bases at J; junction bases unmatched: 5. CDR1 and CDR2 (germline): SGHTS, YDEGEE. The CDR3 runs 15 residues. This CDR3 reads CASSLVLASHNEQFF. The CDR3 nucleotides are TGTGCCAGCAGCTTGGTACTAGCGTCTCACAATGAGCAGTTCTTC.

CDR3 nucleotide sequence: TGTGCCACCAGCGAAAACAGGGTGACTGGAAACACCATATATTTT. Protein product: CATSENRVTGNTIYF. The J gene is TRBJ1-3, the V gene TRBV15; tentative D call: TRBD1 (6 bases). Germline V gene lookup returns CDR1 LNHNV and CDR2 YYDKDF (reference sequence). V was pared by 5 bases and J by 2 bases, with 13 bases between. The CDR3 consists of 15 residues.

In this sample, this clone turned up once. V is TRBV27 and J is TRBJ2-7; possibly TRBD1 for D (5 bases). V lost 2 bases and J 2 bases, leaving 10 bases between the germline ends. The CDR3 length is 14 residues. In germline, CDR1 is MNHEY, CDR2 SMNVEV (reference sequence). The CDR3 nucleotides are TGTGCCAGCAGTTTAGTCGACAGACCCTACGAGCAGTACTTC. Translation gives CASSLVDRPYEQYF.

The CDR3 DNA reads TGTGCCAGCAGCCCACTCCTGGGACACTATTCCTTCGGAAACACCATATATTTT. It specifies CASSPLLGHYSFGNTIYF. This chain connects TRBV11-2 to TRBJ1-3; D perhaps matches TRBD1 (6 bases). The CDR3 spans 18 residues. The germline V and J ends were trimmed by 5 bases and 4 bases, with 24 bases remaining between them. CDR1 and CDR2 (germline): SGHAT, FQNNGV.

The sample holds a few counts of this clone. Here the CDR3 DNA reads TGTGCCAGCAGCCGGGGCCTTTTGGGGGGTACAGATACGCAGTATTTT. Its protein is CASSRGLLGGTDTQYF. The chain combines TRBV7-9 with TRBJ2-3; possible D gene TRBD2, 6 bases. Trimming removed 5 bases at V and 3 bases at J, with 18 bases between. The CDR3 extends over 16 amino acids. The germline V gene encodes CDR1 SEHNR and CDR2 FQNEAQ (reference sequence).

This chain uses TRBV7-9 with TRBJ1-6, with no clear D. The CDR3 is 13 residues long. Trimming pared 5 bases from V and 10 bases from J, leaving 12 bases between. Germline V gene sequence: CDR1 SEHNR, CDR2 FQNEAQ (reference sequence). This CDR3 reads CASSLQTLSPLHF. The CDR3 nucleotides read TGTGCCAGCAGCCTACAGACGTTGTCACCCCTCCACTTT.

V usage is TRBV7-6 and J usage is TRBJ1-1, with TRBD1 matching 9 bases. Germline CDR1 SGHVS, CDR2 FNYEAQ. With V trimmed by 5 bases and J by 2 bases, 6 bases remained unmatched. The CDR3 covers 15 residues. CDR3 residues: CASSEMTGGNTEAFF. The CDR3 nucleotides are TGTGCCAGCAGCGAAATGACAGGGGGAAACACTGAAGCTTTCTTT.

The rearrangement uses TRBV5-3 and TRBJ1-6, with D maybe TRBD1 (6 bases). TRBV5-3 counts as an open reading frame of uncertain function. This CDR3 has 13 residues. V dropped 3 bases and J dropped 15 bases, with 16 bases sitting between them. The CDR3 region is CARSYKQGGLLHF. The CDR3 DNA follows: TGTGCCAGAAGCTATAAACAGGGTGGACTCCTCCACTTT.

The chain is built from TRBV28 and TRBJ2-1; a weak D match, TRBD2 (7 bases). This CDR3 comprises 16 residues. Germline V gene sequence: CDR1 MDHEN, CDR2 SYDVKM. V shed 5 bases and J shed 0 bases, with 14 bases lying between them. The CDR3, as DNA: TGTGCCAGCAGTGGGAGGGGGGCTAGCTCCTACAATGAGCAGTTCTTC. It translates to CASSGRGASSYNEQFF.

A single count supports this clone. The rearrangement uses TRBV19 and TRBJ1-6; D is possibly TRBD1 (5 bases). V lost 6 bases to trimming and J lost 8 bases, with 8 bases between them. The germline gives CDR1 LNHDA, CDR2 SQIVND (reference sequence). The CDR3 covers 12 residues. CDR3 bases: TGTGCCAGTAGCCCACAGGATTCACCCCTCCACTTT. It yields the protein CASSPQDSPLHF.

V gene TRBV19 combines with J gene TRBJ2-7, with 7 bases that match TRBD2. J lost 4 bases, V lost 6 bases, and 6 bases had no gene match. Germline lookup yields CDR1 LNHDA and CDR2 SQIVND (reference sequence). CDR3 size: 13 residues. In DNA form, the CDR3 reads TGTGCCAGTAGGGCGCGGGGGACTTACGAGCAGTACTTC. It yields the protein CASRARGTYEQYF.

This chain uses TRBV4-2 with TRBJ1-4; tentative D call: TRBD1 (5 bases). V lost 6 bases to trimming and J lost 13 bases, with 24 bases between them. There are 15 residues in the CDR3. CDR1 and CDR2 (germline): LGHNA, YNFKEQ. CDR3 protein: CASRPEGVGGARLFF. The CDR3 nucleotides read TGTGCCAGCAGACCCGAGGGTGTCGGGGGAGCCAGACTGTTTTTT.

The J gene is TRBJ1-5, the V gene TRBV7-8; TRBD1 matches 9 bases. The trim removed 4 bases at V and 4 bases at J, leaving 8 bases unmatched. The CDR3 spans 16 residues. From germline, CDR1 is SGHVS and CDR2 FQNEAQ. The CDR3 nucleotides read TGTGCCAGCAGCTACCGGGACAGGGTAGGGAATCAGCCCCAGCATTTT. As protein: CASSYRDRVGNQPQHF.

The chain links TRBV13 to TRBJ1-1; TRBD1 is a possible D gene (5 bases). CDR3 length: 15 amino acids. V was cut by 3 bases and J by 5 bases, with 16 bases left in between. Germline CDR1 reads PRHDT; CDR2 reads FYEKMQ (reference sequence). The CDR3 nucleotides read TGTGCCAGCAGCTTCTCGGCAGGGTTAGGTACTGAAGCTTTCTTT. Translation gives CASSFSAGLGTEAFF.

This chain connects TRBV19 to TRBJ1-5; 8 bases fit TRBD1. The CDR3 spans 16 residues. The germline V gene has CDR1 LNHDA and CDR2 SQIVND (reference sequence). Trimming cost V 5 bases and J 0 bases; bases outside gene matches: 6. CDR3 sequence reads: CASSDRGTGSNQPQHF. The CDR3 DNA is TGTGCCAGTAGTGACCGCGGGACAGGTAGCAATCAGCCCCAGCATTTT.

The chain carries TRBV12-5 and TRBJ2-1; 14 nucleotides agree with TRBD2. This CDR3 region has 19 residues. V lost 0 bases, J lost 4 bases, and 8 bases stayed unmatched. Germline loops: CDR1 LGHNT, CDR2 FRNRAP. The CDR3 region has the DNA TGTGCTAGTGGTTTGGTACAAGGACTAGCGGGAGGAGGGTACAATGAGCAGTTCTTC. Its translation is CASGLVQGLAGGGYNEQFF.

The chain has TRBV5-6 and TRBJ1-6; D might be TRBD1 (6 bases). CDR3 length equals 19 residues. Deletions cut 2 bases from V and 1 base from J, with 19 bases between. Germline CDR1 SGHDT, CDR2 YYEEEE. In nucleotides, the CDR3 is TGTGCCAGCAGCTTAACAGGGAAATTTCTCGGGTCCTATAATTCACCCCTCCACTTT. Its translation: CASSLTGKFLGSYNSPLHF.

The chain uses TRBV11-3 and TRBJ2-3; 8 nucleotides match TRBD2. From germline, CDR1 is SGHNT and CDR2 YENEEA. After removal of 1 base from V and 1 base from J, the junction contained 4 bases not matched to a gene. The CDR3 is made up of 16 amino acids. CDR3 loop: CASSLGLAGRTDTQYF. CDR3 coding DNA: TGTGCCAGCAGCTTAGGGTTAGCGGGGCGCACAGATACGCAGTATTTT. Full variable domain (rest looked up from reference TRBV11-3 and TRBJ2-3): EAGVVQSPRYKIIEKKQPVAFWCNPISGHNTLYWYLQNLGQGPELLIRYENEEAVDDSQLPKDRFSAERLKGVDSTLKIQPAELGDSAVYLCASSLGLAGRTDTQYFGPGTRLTVL.

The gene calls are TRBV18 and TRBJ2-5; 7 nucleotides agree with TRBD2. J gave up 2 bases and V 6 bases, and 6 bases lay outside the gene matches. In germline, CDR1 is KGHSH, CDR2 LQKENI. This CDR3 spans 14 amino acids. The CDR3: CASSSPGLQETQYF. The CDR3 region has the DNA TGTGCCAGCTCGTCACCGGGACTACAAGAGACCCAGTACTTC.